This TCR beta chain came from a study of blood T cell repertoires in COVID-19. About the research overall: Sites in the United States, Italy and Spain provided acute and convalescent COVID-19 samples. PBMCs, B-cell-depleted T cells, or T cells provided the cDNA or gDNA that made up the material.

In the original analysis: Amplification of reference gene primers provided the estimated nucleated cell counts. Sequencing was performed with immunoSEQ multiplex PCR; in TCRdb, only in-frame clones are kept and a portion is missing. V, J and clone size were drawn from that table, and D and trimming were deduced from the DNA. The table shows 200,000 to 300,000 clones, with 75% to 90% occurring only once. In germline, CDR1 is GTSNPN, CDR2 SVGIG (reference sequence). The CDR3 covers 17 residues. V lost 3 bases to trimming and J lost 4 bases; unmatched junction nucleotides: 17. The TCR was taken from a young man with active or convalescent COVID-19. This chain connects TRBV30 to TRBJ1-1; 7 bases are shared with TRBD1. The sequenced material came from peripheral blood. This CDR3 reads CAWSQGVYRAERTEAFF. As DNA, the CDR3 is TGTGCCTGGAGCCAGGGGGTCTACCGGGCCGAACGCACTGAAGCTTTCTTT.